This T cell receptor (beta chain) was recorded in a study of blood T cell repertoires in COVID-19. Turning to the study itself: Material from acute and convalescent COVID-19 was sourced from the United States, Italy and Spain.

Germline CDR1 and CDR2: SEHNR and FQNEAQ (reference sequence). V lost 6 bases to trimming and J lost 4 bases, with 12 bases between them. The CDR3 is made up of 13 amino acids. Authors' analysis steps: Reference gene primers were amplified, and this amplification served to estimate nucleated cell counts. Measured with immunoSEQ multiplex PCR; TCRdb has only the in-frame clones, and not every one. V, J and clone size reflect that table, while D and trimming were determined from the DNA. Of under 350,000 clones in the sample, roughly 89% were seen once. The chain is built from TRBV7-9 and TRBJ1-2; possibly TRBD1 for D (6 bases). The specimen was peripheral blood. This sequence was found in a man aged 35-49 years with acute or convalescent COVID-19. CDR3: CASSADRFYGYTF. The CDR3 nucleotides are TGTGCCAGCAGTGCAGACAGGTTCTATGGCTACACCTTC.